The clone carrying this T cell receptor beta chain was detected only a few times. Germline CDR1 reads SGHNT; CDR2 reads YENEEA. The CDR3 runs to 18 residues. MiXCR, applied by TCRdb to the PCR reads, yields one record per CDR3 protein. The sample includes about 10,000 distinct CDR3 sequences, over 35% seen only once; the top ten take 20% to 25%. These data are taken from a study of immune characterization of retroperitoneal liposarcoma. The TCR was taken from a male donor with retroperitoneal liposarcoma. What was sequenced was tumor tissue. The chain employs TRBV11-3 and TRBJ2-1; tentatively, D is TRBD1 or TRBD2 (5 bases each). Near its end, the DNA agrees better with TRBJ2-5, so the J call may be wrong. The chain's CDR3 is CASSATLRGRGIPSTQYF. The DNA for the CDR3 is TGTGCCAGCAGCGCCACCCTCCGGGGCCGCGGTATCCCCTCGACCCAGTACTTC.